The source of this T cell receptor (beta chain) is a study of cytomegalovirus exposure and HLA in healthy donors. Study information: HLA-typed donors contributed 80 million or so unique TCRs, which were held in an early data release. Membership in the Caucasian-associated ancestry cluster was found for about 84% of 350 to 450 genotyped donors.

Vbeta (60) and Jbeta (13) primers were used in the PCR. Assay: immunoSEQ multiplex PCR; the TCRdb copy retains only in-frame clones and omits some. The table has roughly 150,000 clones, roughly three quarters seen once. Worth noting for this clone: Its cognate antigen is unknown.

Points from the study as a whole: Clonal expansion, a later analysis showed, was greater in HLA-associated TCR beta chains than in equally common others.

The V end lost 3 bases, the J end lost 3 bases, and 14 bases lay between the germline ends. Germline lookup yields CDR1 MGHRA and CDR2 YSYEKL. This CDR3 region has 15 residues. The sample consisted of PBMCs. The sequence came from a man aged 40-55 years in good health and CMV-seronegative. V and J are TRBV4-1 and TRBJ1-1; D is ambiguous. Written as DNA, the CDR3 is TGCGCCAGCAGCCAGGCGGTGGGGAGGGACACTGAAGCTTTCTTT. Translation: CASSQAVGRDTEAFF.